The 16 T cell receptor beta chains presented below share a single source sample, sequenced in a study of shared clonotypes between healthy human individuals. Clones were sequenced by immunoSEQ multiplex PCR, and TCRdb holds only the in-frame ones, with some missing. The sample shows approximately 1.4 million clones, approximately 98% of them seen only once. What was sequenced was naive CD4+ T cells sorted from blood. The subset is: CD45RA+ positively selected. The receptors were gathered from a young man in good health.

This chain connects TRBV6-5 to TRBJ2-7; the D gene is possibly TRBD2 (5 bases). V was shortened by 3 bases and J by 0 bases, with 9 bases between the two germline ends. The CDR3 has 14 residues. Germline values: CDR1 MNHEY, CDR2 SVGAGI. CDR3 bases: TGTGCCAGCAGTTATGATGGGAGCTCCTACGAGCAGTACTTC. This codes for CASSYDGSSYEQYF.

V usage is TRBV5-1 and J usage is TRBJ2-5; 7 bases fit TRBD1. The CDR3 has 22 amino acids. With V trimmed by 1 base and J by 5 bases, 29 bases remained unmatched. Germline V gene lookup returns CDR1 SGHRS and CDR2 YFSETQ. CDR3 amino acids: CASSLPANQTGLSQGVQETQYF. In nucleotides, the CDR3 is TGCGCCAGCAGCTTGCCCGCAAACCAGACAGGGCTTTCGCAGGGAGTACAGGAGACCCAGTACTTC.

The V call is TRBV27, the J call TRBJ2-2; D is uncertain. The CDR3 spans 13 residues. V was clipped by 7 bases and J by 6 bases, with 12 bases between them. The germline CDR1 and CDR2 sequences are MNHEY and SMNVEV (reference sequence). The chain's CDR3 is CASTQSPPGELFF. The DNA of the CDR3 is TGTGCCAGCACCCAGTCACCCCCCGGGGAGCTGTTTTTT.

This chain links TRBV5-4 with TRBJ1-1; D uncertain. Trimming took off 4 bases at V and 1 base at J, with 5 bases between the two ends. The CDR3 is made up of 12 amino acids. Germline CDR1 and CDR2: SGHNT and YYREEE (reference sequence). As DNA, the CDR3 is TGTGCCAGCAGCGACCAGAACACTGAAGCTTTCTTT. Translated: CASSDQNTEAFF.

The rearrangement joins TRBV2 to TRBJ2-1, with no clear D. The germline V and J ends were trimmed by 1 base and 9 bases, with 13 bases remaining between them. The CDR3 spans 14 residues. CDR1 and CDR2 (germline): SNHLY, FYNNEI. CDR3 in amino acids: CASSEGLRLGEQFF. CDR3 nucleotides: TGTGCCAGCAGTGAAGGCTTACGCCTAGGTGAGCAGTTCTTC.

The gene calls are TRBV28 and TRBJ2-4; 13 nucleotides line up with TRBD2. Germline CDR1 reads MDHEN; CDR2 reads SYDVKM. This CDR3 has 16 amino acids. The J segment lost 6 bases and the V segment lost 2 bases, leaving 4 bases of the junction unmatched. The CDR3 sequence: CASSLGGLAGRNIQYF. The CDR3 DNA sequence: TGTGCCAGCAGTTTAGGGGGACTAGCGGGAAGAAACATTCAGTACTTC.

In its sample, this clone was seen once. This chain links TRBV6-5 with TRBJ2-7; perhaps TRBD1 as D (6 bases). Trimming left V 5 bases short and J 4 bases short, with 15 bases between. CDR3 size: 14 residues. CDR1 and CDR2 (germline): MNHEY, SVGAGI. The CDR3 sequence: CASSPQGTLYEQYF. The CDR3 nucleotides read TGTGCCAGCAGTCCCCAGGGGACCCTTTACGAGCAGTACTTC.

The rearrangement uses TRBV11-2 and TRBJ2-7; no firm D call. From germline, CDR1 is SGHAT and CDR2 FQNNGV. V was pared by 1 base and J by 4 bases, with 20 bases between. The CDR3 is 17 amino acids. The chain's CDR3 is CASSLGPSAAGEYEQYF. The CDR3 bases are TGTGCCAGCAGCTTAGGACCCTCGGCAGCCGGAGAATACGAGCAGTACTTC.

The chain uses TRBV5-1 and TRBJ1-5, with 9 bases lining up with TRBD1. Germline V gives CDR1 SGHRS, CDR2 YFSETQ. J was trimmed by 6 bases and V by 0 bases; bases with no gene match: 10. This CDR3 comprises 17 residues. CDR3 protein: CASSLGDRDEEGQPQHF. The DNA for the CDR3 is TGCGCCAGCAGCTTGGGGGACAGGGATGAGGAGGGTCAGCCCCAGCATTTT.

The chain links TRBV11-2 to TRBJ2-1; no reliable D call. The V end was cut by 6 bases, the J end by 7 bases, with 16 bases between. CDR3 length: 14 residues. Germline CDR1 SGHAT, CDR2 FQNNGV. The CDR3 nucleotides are TGTGCCAGCAGATGGTATCCGGATGGTAATGAGCAGTTCTTC. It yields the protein CASRWYPDGNEQFF. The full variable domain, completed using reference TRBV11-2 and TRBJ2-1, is EAGVAQSPRYKIIEKRQSVAFWCNPISGHATLYWYQQILGQGPKLLIQFQNNGVVDDSQLPKDRFSAERLKGVDSTLKIQPAKLEDSAVYLCASRWYPDGNEQFFGPGTRLTVL.

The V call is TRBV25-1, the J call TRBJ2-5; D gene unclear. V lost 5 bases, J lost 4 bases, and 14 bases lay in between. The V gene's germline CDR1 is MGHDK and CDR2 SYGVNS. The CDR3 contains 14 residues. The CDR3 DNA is TGTGCCAGCAGTCACAGTGGGTTAGGAGAGACCCAGTACTTC. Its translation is CASSHSGLGETQYF.

This CDR3 reads CASRRGSKETQYF. For the CDR3, the DNA is TGTGCCAGCCGCAGGGGGTCCAAAGAGACCCAGTACTTC. The rearrangement joins TRBV19 to TRBJ2-5, with 7 bases fitting TRBD1. CDR1 is LNHDA and CDR2 is SQIVND in the germline V gene (reference sequence). The CDR3 contains 13 residues. The V and J ends lost 9 bases and 3 bases, in that order; junction bases with no gene match: 7.

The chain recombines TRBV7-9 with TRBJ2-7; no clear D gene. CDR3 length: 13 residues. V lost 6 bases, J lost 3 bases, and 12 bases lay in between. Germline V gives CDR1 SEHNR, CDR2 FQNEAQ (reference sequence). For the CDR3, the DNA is TGTGCCAGCAGGGGGTTTGGAGTCTACGAGCAGTACTTC. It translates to CASRGFGVYEQYF.

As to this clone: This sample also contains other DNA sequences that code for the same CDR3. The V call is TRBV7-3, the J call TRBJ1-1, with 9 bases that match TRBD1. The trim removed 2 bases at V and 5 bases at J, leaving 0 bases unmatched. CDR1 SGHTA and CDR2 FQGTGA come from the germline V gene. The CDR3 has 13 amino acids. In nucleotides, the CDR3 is TGTGCCAGCAGCTTAGGACAGGGGACTGAAGCTTTCTTT. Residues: CASSLGQGTEAFF.

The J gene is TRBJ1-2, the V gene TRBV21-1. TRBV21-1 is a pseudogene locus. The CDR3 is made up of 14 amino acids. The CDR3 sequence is CASSKDRDHYGYTF. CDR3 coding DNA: TGTGCCAGCAGCAAAGACCGGGACCACTATGGCTACACCTTC.

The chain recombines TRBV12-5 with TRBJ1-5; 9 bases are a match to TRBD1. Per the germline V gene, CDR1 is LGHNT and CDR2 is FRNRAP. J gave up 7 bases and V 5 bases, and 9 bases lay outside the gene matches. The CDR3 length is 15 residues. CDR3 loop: CASGTPGQGHQPQHF. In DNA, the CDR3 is TGTGCTAGTGGTACACCGGGACAGGGTCACCAGCCCCAGCATTTT.